Each of the 16 T cell receptor beta chains below was sequenced from the same sample in a study of T-cell reconstitution after alpha-beta-depleted transplantation in children. Preparation of the TCRbeta library was carried out with unique molecular identifiers. Using its own MiXCR run on the PCR reads, TCRdb lists one record per CDR3 protein. The data show fewer than 750,000 distinct CDR3 sequences, 25% to 30% seen once. The material sequenced was PBMCs, taken before TCRalphabeta/CD19-depleted stem cell transplant. The receptors originated from a boy under three years old with Wiskott-Aldrich syndrome, due to receive a stem cell transplant.

This clonotype has just a few counts. This chain links TRBV7-2 with TRBJ2-7, with a tentative D call TRBD2 (7 bases). The V gene lost 3 bases and the J gene lost 2 bases, with 20 bases spanning the gap. The germline gives CDR1 SGHTA, CDR2 FQGNSA. The CDR3 extends over 17 amino acids. The CDR3 loop reads CASSLGWGGLAAYEQYF. DNA of the CDR3: TGTGCCAGCAGCTTGGGGTGGGGGGGGCTAGCGGCCTACGAGCAGTACTTC.

V usage is TRBV5-1 and J usage is TRBJ2-5, with a tentative D call TRBD2 (6 bases). The V gene's germline CDR1 is SGHRS and CDR2 YFSETQ. The CDR3 spans 14 residues. V was cut by 1 base and J by 9 bases, with 16 bases left in between. CDR3 in DNA: TGCGCCAGCAGCTTGCGGCCGAGCCCGGGGGCCCAGTACTTC. Amino acids: CASSLRPSPGAQYF.

This clonotype is a singleton in its sample. CDR3 protein: CASSPIALAGVLTDTQYF. Written as DNA, the CDR3 is TGTGCCAGCAGTCCGATCGCCCTAGCGGGAGTTCTGACAGATACGCAGTATTTT. This chain connects TRBV27 to TRBJ2-3, with 10 bases aligning to TRBD2. The CDR3 covers 18 residues. Germline CDR1 is MNHEY and CDR2 is SMNVEV (reference sequence). The junction had 14 bases not matched to a gene; V was cut back by 5 bases and J by 3 bases.

Remarks on this clonotype: A read error may produce the germline difference seen at one junction end. J is TRBJ2-3 and V is TRBV10-3, with 13 bases matching TRBD2. CDR3 length equals 18 residues. Germline V gene sequence: CDR1 ENHRY, CDR2 SYGVKD. CDR3 amino acids: CAIIESRTSGSISDTQYF. CDR3 in DNA: TGTGCCATCATTGAGTCACGGACTAGCGGGAGTATCTCAGATACGCAGTATTTT.

This clonotype was counted only a few times. This chain uses TRBV12-3 or TRBV12-4 with TRBJ2-4; D gene uncertain. The ends were cut back, 7 bases at V and 0 bases at J, with 10 bases in the middle. The CDR3 extends over 14 amino acids. As DNA, the CDR3 is TGTGCCAGCATGCTCCAGGCAGCCAAAAACATTCAGTACTTC. Residues: CASMLQAAKNIQYF.

This chain connects TRBV12-3 or TRBV12-4 to TRBJ2-4, with TRBD1 as a possible D gene (5 bases). The V and J ends lost 5 bases and 0 bases respectively, with 11 bases between them. CDR3 length equals 15 residues. CDR3 nucleotides: TGTGCCAGCAGTCCCCGACAGATAGCCAAAAACATTCAGTACTTC. Amino acids: CASSPRQIAKNIQYF.

The chain recombines TRBV5-1 with TRBJ2-7, with 9 bases fitting TRBD2. V was pared by 4 bases and J by 6 bases, with 11 bases of the junction left unmatched. The CDR3 has 15 residues. The V gene's germline CDR1 is SGHRS and CDR2 YFSETQ. CDR3 bases: TGCGCCAGCAGCCTCAGACTAGCGGCTTATTCCGAGCAGTACTTC. This codes for CASSLRLAAYSEQYF.

The chain employs TRBV11-2 and TRBJ2-7, with 8 bases identical to TRBD2. This CDR3 is built from 15 residues. CDR1 SGHAT and CDR2 FQNNGV come from the germline V gene. V shed 5 bases and J 2 bases; nucleotides not matched to a gene: 8. As DNA, the CDR3 is TGTGCCAGCAGCCCAGCGGGAGCAGGCACCTACGAGCAGTACTTC. Amino acid sequence: CASSPAGAGTYEQYF.

The rearrangement links TRBV28 to TRBJ2-7; 7 bases map to TRBD2. The CDR3 is 15 amino acids. Germline V lookup: CDR1 MDHEN, CDR2 SYDVKM. Trimming at V came to 4 bases and at J to 3 bases, leaving 9 bases not matched to a gene. This CDR3 is CASSSRLAELYEQYF. Written as DNA, the CDR3 is TGTGCCAGCAGTTCCCGACTAGCCGAACTCTACGAGCAGTACTTC.

This clonotype was counted only a few times. J is TRBJ2-7 and V is TRBV3-1; 10 bases align to TRBD1. Germline CDR1 LGHDT, CDR2 YNNKEL (reference sequence). V lost 5 bases to trimming and J lost 3 bases; unmatched junction nucleotides: 4. The CDR3 is 14 residues long. The DNA for the CDR3 is TGTGCCAGCAGCGAGGGACAGGGGAACTACGAGCAGTACTTC. Protein sequence: CASSEGQGNYEQYF.

This clonotype appeared once. V and J are TRBV12-3 or TRBV12-4 and TRBJ2-7; TRBD1 aligns across 9 bases. The CDR3 contains 14 residues. V shed 6 bases and J 3 bases; nucleotides not matched to a gene: 6. DNA for the CDR3: TGTGCCAGCAGCGTTACGACAGGGGGCTACGAGCAGTACTTC. Amino acids: CASSVTTGGYEQYF.

V usage is TRBV5-1 and J usage is TRBJ2-1; 9 bases match TRBD1. With V trimmed by 5 bases and J by 3 bases, 9 bases remained unmatched. The germline CDR1 and CDR2 sequences are SGHRS and YFSETQ. The CDR3 length is 16 residues. The CDR3 sequence: CASSITDRGGYNEQFF. The DNA of the CDR3 is TGCGCCAGCAGTATCACCGACAGGGGGGGCTACAATGAGCAGTTCTTC.

The table lists this clonotype with a few counts. This rearrangement joins TRBV7-2 to TRBJ1-2, with D perhaps TRBD1 (5 bases). With 6 bases removed from V and 8 bases from J, the gap between germline ends came to 19 bases. The CDR3 consists of 14 residues. The germline CDR1 and CDR2 sequences are SGHTA and FQGNSA. This chain's CDR3 is CASSSPGNGQGYTF. CDR3 bases: TGTGCCAGCAGTTCCCCAGGGAACGGGCAAGGCTACACCTTC.

Only a few counts were recorded for this clonotype. This rearrangement joins TRBV29-1 to TRBJ2-1; perhaps TRBD2 as D (6 bases). The CDR3 spans 14 residues. Germline loops: CDR1 SQVTM, CDR2 ANQGSEA. Deletions cut 8 bases from V and 3 bases from J, with 17 bases between. As DNA, the CDR3 is TGCAGCCCCAACGGAGGGATGGGCTACAATGAGCAGTTCTTC. Amino acid sequence: CSPNGGMGYNEQFF.

This clonotype was seen a few times. Written as DNA, the CDR3 is TGTGCCAGCAGCTTAACATTACAGGGTCAGGGGGGCTACACCTTC. Protein: CASSLTLQGQGGYTF. The chain is built from TRBV7-2 and TRBJ1-2; possibly TRBD1 for D (6 bases). CDR1 is SGHTA and CDR2 is FQGNSA in the germline V gene. With 2 bases removed from V and 8 bases from J, the gap between germline ends came to 18 bases. The CDR3 spans 15 residues.

The J gene is TRBJ2-7, the V gene TRBV28; possible D gene TRBD2, 6 bases. The V gene's germline CDR1 is MDHEN and CDR2 SYDVKM. This CDR3 has 15 amino acids. V lost 5 bases and J lost 2, with 16 bases in between. CDR3 amino acids: CASSPGGWGTYEQYF. In nucleotides, the CDR3 is TGTGCCAGCAGTCCAGGAGGGTGGGGGACCTACGAGCAGTACTTC.